The rows below give T cell receptor beta chains drawn from one sample of a study of shared clonotypes between healthy human individuals. Libraries were prepared by immunoSEQ multiplex PCR; TCRdb keeps only in-frame clonotypes and omits some of them. The table records roughly 2.4 million clones, 90% to 96% of them present only once. Material for sequencing was naive CD4+ T cells sorted from blood. Receptors originate from a man aged 18 to 30 in good health. CDR3s include the opening cysteine and the closing phenylalanine or tryptophan. The order of the fields is D gene, V gene, J gene, clone size, CDR3 DNA, CDR3 protein. The D gene is left open where the match is weak. The size of a clone is reported for some rows only, either as once, few or many, or as a class for expanded clones.

d_call: -
v_call: TRBV5-4
j_call: TRBJ2-5
clone_size: -
cdr3_nt: TGTGCCAGCAGCTTGCCCAACTCCTACTCTCAAGAGACCCAGTACTTC
cdr3_aa: CASSLPNSYSQETQYF

d_call: -
v_call: TRBV6-5
j_call: TRBJ2-7
clone_size: once
cdr3_nt: TGTGCCAGCAGTTACTTGGAAAGGGGATACGAGCAGTACTTC
cdr3_aa: CASSYLERGYEQYF

d_call: -
v_call: TRBV10-3
j_call: TRBJ2-3
clone_size: -
cdr3_nt: TGTGCCATCAGTGAGATGACAGAGGGTACGCAGTATTTT
cdr3_aa: CAISEMTEGTQYF

d_call: TRBD1
v_call: TRBV7-9
j_call: TRBJ1-2
clone_size: -
cdr3_nt: TGTGCCAGCAGCTTAGCGGCCGGGACAGACTATGGCTACACCTTC
cdr3_aa: CASSLAAGTDYGYTF

d_call: TRBD1
v_call: TRBV2
j_call: TRBJ1-3
clone_size: -
cdr3_nt: TGTGCCAGCAGTCAACAGGGGTCCTCTGGAAACACCATATATTTT
cdr3_aa: CASSQQGSSGNTIYF

d_call: -
v_call: TRBV6-1
j_call: TRBJ2-3
clone_size: -
cdr3_nt: TGTGCCAGCAGTGAAGGTACCTTCAGAGATACGCAGTATTTT
cdr3_aa: CASSEGTFRDTQYF

d_call: -
v_call: TRBV6-5
j_call: TRBJ2-7
clone_size: -
cdr3_nt: TGTGCCAGCACAGCTAGCTCTACCTACGAGCAGTACTTC
cdr3_aa: CASTASSTYEQYF

d_call: -
v_call: TRBV7-3
j_call: TRBJ2-5
clone_size: once
cdr3_nt: TGTGCCAGCAGCAACGGACTGGAAAAAGAGACCCAGTACTTC
cdr3_aa: CASSNGLEKETQYF

d_call: TRBD1
v_call: TRBV7-9
j_call: TRBJ2-3
clone_size: -
cdr3_nt: TGTGCCAGCGACCCGGGACAGGGGGCTTCGAGCACAGATACGCAGTATTTT
cdr3_aa: CASDPGQGASSTDTQYF

d_call: -
v_call: TRBV19
j_call: TRBJ2-3
clone_size: once
cdr3_nt: TGTGCCAGTAGTATAGGTCCAGATACGCAGTATTTT
cdr3_aa: CASSIGPDTQYF

d_call: TRBD2
v_call: TRBV7-7
j_call: TRBJ2-3
clone_size: -
cdr3_nt: TGTGCTAGCAGCTTTGGGAGCGGGGGTGGCACAGATACGCAGTATTTT
cdr3_aa: CASSFGSGGGTDTQYF

d_call: -
v_call: TRBV5-1
j_call: TRBJ2-5
clone_size: -
cdr3_nt: TGCGCCAGCGGATCGGGGGAAGTGTACCAAGAGACCCAGTACTTC
cdr3_aa: CASGSGEVYQETQYF

d_call: -
v_call: TRBV11-2
j_call: TRBJ2-5
clone_size: -
cdr3_nt: TGTGCCAGCAGCTCCTCCTCTGGAGAGACCCAGTACTTC
cdr3_aa: CASSSSSGETQYF

d_call: -
v_call: TRBV6-1
j_call: TRBJ2-3
clone_size: -
cdr3_nt: TGTGCCAGCAGTGAAACGGGGGTGGGCTCAGATACGCAGTATTTT
cdr3_aa: CASSETGVGSDTQYF

d_call: -
v_call: TRBV11-3
j_call: TRBJ2-3
clone_size: -
cdr3_nt: TGTGCCAGCAGCTTAGGGGATAGCACAGATACGCAGTATTTT
cdr3_aa: CASSLGDSTDTQYF

d_call: TRBD1
v_call: TRBV27
j_call: TRBJ1-1
clone_size: -
cdr3_nt: TGTGCCAGCAGACCCTTCACAGGGGGTGGGGCTGAAGCTTTCTTT
cdr3_aa: CASRPFTGGGAEAFF

d_call: TRBD1
v_call: TRBV28
j_call: TRBJ1-5
clone_size: -
cdr3_nt: TGTGCCAGCAGTTCGGGACAGGGGGCCTATGCCGGAACCTTTCAGCCCCAGCATTTT
cdr3_aa: CASSSGQGAYAGTFQPQHF

d_call: -
v_call: TRBV6-6
j_call: TRBJ1-2
clone_size: -
cdr3_nt: TGTGCCAGCAGTTACACGGTTCGGGGGCCGGGCTACACCTTC
cdr3_aa: CASSYTVRGPGYTF

d_call: -
v_call: TRBV15
j_call: TRBJ2-5
clone_size: -
cdr3_nt: TGTGCCACCAGCAGAGACAGACTAGGGCAGACCCAGTACTTC
cdr3_aa: CATSRDRLGQTQYF

d_call: -
v_call: TRBV6-6
j_call: TRBJ1-3
clone_size: -
cdr3_nt: TGTGCCAGCAGCGGCCCGGGTTATGGAAACACCATATATTTT
cdr3_aa: CASSGPGYGNTIYF

d_call: -
v_call: TRBV2
j_call: TRBJ1-4
clone_size: -
cdr3_nt: TGTGCCAGCAGTGAAAGACGCGCAACTAATGAAAAACTGTTTTTT
cdr3_aa: CASSERRATNEKLFF

d_call: TRBD1
v_call: TRBV7-2
j_call: TRBJ1-2
clone_size: -
cdr3_nt: TGTGCCAGCAGCTTAGACAGGGACAGTACCTATGGCTACACCTTC
cdr3_aa: CASSLDRDSTYGYTF

d_call: TRBD2
v_call: TRBV7-7
j_call: TRBJ2-7
clone_size: once
cdr3_nt: TGTGCTAGCAGCCCGGGACTAGCGGGAACCTACGAGCAGTACTTC
cdr3_aa: CASSPGLAGTYEQYF

d_call: -
v_call: TRBV9
j_call: TRBJ1-1
clone_size: -
cdr3_nt: TGTGCCAGCAGCGTAGTACCGACGGACAACACTGAAGCTTTCTTT
cdr3_aa: CASSVVPTDNTEAFF

d_call: TRBD1
v_call: TRBV9
j_call: TRBJ1-5
clone_size: -
cdr3_nt: TGTGCCAGCAGCCCCCGACAGGGAAGTCAGCCCCAGCATTTT
cdr3_aa: CASSPRQGSQPQHF

d_call: -
v_call: TRBV28
j_call: TRBJ2-7
clone_size: once
cdr3_nt: TGTGCCACCATAGGGGGTACCCGGAGCGAGCAGTACTTC
cdr3_aa: CATIGGTRSEQYF

d_call: -
v_call: TRBV10-3
j_call: TRBJ2-7
clone_size: -
cdr3_nt: TGTGCCATCAGTGAGTCGATCACATACGAGCAGTACTTC
cdr3_aa: CAISESITYEQYF

d_call: -
v_call: TRBV15
j_call: TRBJ1-2
clone_size: -
cdr3_nt: TGTGCCACCAGCAGGGTAAGGGGGGCGTACTATGGCTACACCTTC
cdr3_aa: CATSRVRGAYYGYTF

d_call: -
v_call: TRBV10-3
j_call: TRBJ1-4
clone_size: -
cdr3_nt: TGTGCCGCGGACACTAATGAAAAACTGTTTTTT
cdr3_aa: CAADTNEKLFF